This T cell receptor (beta chain) was sequenced for a study of Ad26.COV2.S vaccination and SARS-CoV-2 variants. Study summary: Ad26.COV2.S arm of COV1001 included the donor.

A remark on this clone: The antigen is not known.

Sequenced by immunoSEQ multiplex PCR; TCRdb stores in-frame clones only, minus some. Of about 350,000 clones listed, more than 75% are singletons. Between the trimmed V and J ends, which lost 7 bases and 4 bases, there was a span of 3 bases. The CDR3 totals 9 residues. Per germline, CDR1 SQVTM and CDR2 ANQGSEA. The treatment here: some 20 received Ad26.COV2.S at low or high dose, single or two shots; 5 received placebo; per-sample allocation not given. On day 63 after the first injection, vaccine and placebo recipients gave samples. Study-wide points: Reported findings describe substantial breadth in spike-specific CD8+ and CD4+ T cell responses following vaccination.

The V and J genes are TRBV29-1 and TRBJ2-3; D unclear. This sequence originates from a person aged 18-65 years who received the Ad26.COV2.S COVID-19 vaccine or a placebo. The material was peripheral blood, obtained in a trial of Ad26.COV2.S vaccine versus placebo. The CDR3 sequence: CSDADTQYF. The CDR3 DNA reads TGCAGCGATGCAGATACGCAGTATTTT.